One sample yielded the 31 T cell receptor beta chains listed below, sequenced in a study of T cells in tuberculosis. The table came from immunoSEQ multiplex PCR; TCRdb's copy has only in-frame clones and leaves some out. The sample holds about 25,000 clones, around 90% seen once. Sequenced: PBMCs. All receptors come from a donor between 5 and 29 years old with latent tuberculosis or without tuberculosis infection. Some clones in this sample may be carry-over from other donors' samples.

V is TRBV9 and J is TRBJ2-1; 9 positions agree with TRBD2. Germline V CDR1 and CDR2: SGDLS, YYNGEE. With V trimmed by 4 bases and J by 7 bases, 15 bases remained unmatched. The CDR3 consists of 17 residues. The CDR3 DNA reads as TGTGCCAGCAGCCCACGTTTGGTAGCGGGAGATAGGAATGAGCAGTTCTTC. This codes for CASSPRLVAGDRNEQFF. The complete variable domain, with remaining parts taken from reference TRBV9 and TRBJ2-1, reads DSGVTQTPKHLITATGQRVTLRCSPRSGDLSVYWYQQSLDQGLQFLIQYYNGEERAKGNILERFSAQQFPDLHSELNLSSLELGDSALYFCASSPRLVAGDRNEQFFGPGTRLTVL.

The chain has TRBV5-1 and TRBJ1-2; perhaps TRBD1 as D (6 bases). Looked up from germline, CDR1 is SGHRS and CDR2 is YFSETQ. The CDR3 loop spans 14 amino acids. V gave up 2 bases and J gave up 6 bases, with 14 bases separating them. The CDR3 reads CASSFGGGLDGYTF. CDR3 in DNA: TGCGCCAGCAGCTTCGGCGGGGGCTTGGATGGCTACACCTTC.

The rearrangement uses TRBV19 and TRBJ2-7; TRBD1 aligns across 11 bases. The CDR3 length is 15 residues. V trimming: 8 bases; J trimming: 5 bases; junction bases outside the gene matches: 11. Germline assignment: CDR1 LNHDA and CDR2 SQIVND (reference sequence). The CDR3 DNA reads TGTGCCAGTTCCCGCGGGACAGGGGGTCGGAACGAGCAGTACTTC. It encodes CASSRGTGGRNEQYF. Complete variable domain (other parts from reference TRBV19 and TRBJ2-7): DGGITQSPKYLFRKEGQNVTLSCEQNLNHDAMYWYRQDPGQGLRLIYYSQIVNDFQKGDIAEGYSVSREKKESFPLTVTSAQKNPTAFYLCASSRGTGGRNEQYFGPGTRLTVT.

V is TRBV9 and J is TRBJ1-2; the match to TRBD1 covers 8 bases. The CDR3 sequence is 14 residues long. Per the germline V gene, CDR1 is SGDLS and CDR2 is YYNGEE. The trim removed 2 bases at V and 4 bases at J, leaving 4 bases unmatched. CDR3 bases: TGTGCCAGCAGCGTTGGACAGGGAAGCTATGGCTACACCTTC. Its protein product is CASSVGQGSYGYTF. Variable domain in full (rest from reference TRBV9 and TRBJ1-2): DSGVTQTPKHLITATGQRVTLRCSPRSGDLSVYWYQQSLDQGLQFLIQYYNGEERAKGNILERFSAQQFPDLHSELNLSSLELGDSALYFCASSVGQGSYGYTFGSGTRLTVV.

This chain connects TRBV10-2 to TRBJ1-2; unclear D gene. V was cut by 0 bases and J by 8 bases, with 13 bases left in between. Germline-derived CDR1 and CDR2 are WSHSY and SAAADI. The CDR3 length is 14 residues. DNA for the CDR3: TGCGCCAGCAGTGAGTCGAATAAGGGCGGGGGCTACACCTTC. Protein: CASSESNKGGGYTF.

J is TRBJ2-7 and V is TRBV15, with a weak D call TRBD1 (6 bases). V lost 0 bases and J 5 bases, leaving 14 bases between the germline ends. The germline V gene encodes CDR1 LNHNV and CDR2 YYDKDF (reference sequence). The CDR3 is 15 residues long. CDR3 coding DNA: TGTGCCACCAGCAGAGATTTAACAGGGCCCGACGAGCAGTACTTC. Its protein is CATSRDLTGPDEQYF.

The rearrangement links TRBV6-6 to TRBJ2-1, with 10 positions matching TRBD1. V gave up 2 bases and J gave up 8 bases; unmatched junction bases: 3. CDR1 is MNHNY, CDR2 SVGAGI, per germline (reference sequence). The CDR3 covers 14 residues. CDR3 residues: CASSYVTGGYEQFF. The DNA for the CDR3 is TGTGCCAGCAGTTACGTGACAGGGGGCTATGAGCAGTTCTTC.

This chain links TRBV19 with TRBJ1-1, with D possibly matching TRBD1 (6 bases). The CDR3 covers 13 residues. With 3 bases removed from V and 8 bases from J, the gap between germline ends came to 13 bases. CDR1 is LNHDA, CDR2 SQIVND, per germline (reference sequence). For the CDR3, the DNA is TGTGCCAGTAGTATTACGACAGGTGTGGAAGCTTTCTTT. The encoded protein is CASSITTGVEAFF.

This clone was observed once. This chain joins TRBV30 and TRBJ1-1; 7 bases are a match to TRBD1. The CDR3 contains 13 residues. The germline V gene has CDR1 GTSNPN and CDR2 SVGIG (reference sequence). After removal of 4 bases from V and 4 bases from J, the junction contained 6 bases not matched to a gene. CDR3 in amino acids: CAWTYTGVTEAFF. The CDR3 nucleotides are TGTGCCTGGACATATACAGGGGTCACTGAAGCTTTCTTT.

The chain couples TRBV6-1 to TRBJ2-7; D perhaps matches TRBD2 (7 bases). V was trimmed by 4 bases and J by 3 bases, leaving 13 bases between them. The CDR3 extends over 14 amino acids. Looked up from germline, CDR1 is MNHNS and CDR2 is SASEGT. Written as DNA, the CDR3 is TGTGCCAGCAGTGTGCAGGGGAGGGACTACGAGCAGTACTTC. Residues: CASSVQGRDYEQYF.

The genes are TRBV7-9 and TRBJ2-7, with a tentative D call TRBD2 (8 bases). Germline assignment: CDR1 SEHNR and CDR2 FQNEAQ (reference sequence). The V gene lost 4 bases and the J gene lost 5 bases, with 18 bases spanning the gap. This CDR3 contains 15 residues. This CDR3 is CASSSREGAYHEQYF. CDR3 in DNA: TGTGCCAGCAGCTCACGGGAGGGGGCCTATCACGAGCAGTACTTC.

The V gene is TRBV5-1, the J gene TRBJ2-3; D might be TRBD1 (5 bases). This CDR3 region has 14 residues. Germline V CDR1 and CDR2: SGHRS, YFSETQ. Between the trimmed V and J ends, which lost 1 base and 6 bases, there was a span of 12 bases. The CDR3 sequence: CASSLRQLKDTQYF. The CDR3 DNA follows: TGCGCCAGCAGCTTGCGACAGTTGAAGGATACGCAGTATTTT.

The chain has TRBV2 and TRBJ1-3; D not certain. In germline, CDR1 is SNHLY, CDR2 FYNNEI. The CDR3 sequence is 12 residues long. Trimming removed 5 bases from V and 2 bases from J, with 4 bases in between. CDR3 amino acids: CASSQAGNTIYF. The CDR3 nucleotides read TGTGCCAGCAGTCAGGCTGGAAACACCATATATTTT.

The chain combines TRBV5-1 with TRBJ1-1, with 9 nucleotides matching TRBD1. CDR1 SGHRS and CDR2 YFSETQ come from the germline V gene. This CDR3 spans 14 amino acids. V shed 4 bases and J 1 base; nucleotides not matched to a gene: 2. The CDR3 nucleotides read TGCGCCAGCAGCAAACAGGGGGCGAACACTGAAGCTTTCTTT. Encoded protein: CASSKQGANTEAFF.

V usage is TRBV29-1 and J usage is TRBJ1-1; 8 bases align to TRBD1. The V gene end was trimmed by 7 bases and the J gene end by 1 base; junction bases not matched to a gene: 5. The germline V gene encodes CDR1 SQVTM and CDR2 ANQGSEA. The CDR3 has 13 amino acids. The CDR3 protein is CSAQGVGNTEAFF. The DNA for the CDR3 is TGCAGCGCACAGGGGGTAGGGAACACTGAAGCTTTCTTT.

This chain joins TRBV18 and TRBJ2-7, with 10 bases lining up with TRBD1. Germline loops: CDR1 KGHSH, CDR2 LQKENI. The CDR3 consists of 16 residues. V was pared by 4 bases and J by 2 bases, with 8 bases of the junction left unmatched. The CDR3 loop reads CASSLRPGQGPYEQYF. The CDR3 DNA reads TGTGCCAGCTCACTACGACCGGGACAGGGGCCCTACGAGCAGTACTTC.

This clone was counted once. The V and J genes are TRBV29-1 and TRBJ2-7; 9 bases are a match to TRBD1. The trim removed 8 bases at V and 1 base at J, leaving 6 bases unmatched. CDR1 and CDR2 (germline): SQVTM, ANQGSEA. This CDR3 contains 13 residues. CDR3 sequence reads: CSFTGTGSYEQYF. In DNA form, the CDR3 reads TGCAGCTTTACCGGGACAGGGTCCTACGAGCAGTACTTC.

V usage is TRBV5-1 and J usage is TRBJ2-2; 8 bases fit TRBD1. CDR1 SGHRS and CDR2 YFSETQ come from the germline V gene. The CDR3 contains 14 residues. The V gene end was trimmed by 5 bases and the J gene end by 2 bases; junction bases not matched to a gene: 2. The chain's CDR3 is CASRGQGNTGELFF. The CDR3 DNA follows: TGCGCCAGCAGAGGACAGGGAAACACCGGGGAGCTGTTTTTT.

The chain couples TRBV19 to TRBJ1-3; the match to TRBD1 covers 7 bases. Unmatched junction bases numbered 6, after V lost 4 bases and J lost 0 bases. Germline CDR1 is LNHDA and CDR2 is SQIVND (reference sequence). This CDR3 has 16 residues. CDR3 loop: CASSNGQDFSGNTIYF. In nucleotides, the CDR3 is TGTGCCAGTAGTAACGGACAGGATTTCTCTGGAAACACCATATATTTT.

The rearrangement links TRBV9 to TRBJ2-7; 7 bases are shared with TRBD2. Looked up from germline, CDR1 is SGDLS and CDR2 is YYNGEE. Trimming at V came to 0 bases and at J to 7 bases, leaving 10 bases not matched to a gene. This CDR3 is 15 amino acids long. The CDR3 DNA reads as TGTGCCAGCAGCGTAGCTCCTGGCTCCGGGGGGGAGCAGTACTTC. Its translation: CASSVAPGSGGEQYF.

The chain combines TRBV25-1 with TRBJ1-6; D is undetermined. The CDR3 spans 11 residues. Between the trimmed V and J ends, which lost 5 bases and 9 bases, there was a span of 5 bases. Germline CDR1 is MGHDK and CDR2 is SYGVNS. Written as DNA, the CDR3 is TGTGCCAGCAGTCGGGGTTCACCCCTCCACTTT. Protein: CASSRGSPLHF.

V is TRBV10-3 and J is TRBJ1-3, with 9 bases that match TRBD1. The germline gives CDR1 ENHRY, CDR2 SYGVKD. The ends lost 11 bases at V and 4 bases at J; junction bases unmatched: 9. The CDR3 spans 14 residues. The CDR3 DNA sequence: TGTGCCGTACACGGGACAGGGTCCGGAAACACCATATATTTT. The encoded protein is CAVHGTGSGNTIYF.

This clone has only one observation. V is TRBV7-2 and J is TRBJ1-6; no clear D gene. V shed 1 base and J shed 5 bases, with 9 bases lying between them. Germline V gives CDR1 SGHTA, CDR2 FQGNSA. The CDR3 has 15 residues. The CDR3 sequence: CASSLERLDNSPLHF. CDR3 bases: TGTGCCAGCAGCTTAGAGCGACTGGATAATTCACCCCTCCACTTT.

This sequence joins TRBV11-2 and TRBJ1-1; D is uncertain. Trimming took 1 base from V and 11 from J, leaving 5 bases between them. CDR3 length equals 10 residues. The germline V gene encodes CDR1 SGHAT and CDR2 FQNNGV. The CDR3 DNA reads TGTGCCAGCAGCTTAGTCGGGGCTTTCTTT. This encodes CASSLVGAFF.

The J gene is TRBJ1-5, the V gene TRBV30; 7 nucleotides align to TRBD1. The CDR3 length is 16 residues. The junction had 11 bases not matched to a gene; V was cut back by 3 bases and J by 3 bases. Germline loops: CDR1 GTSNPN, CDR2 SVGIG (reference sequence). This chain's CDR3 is CAWRNRGKGDNQPQHF. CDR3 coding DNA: TGTGCCTGGAGGAACAGGGGAAAAGGGGACAATCAGCCCCAGCATTTT. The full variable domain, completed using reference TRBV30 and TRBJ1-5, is SQTIHQWPATLVQPVGSPLSLECTVEGTSNPNLYWYRQAAGRGLQLLFYSVGIGQISSEVPQNLSASRPQDRQFILSSKKLLLSDSGFYLCAWRNRGKGDNQPQHFGDGTRLSIL.

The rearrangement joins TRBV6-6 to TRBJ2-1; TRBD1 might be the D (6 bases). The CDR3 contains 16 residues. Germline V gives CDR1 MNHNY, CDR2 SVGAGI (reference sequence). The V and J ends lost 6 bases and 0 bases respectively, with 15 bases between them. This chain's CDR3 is CASREQGVSSYNEQFF. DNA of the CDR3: TGTGCCAGCAGGGAACAGGGTGTTAGCTCCTACAATGAGCAGTTCTTC.

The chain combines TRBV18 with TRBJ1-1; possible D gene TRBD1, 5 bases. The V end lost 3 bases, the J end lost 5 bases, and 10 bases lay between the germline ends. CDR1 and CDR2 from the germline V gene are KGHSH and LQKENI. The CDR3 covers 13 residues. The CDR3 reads CASSPTRETEAFF. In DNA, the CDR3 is TGTGCCAGCTCACCGACCAGGGAAACTGAAGCTTTCTTT.

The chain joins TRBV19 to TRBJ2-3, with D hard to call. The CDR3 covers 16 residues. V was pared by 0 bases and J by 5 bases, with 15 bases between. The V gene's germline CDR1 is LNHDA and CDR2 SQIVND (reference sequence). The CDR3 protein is CASSIDRGTPGDTQYF. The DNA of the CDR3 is TGTGCCAGTAGTATAGATCGTGGAACCCCGGGAGATACGCAGTATTTT. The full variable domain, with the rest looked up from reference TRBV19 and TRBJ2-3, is DGGITQSPKYLFRKEGQNVTLSCEQNLNHDAMYWYRQDPGQGLRLIYYSQIVNDFQKGDIAEGYSVSREKKESFPLTVTSAQKNPTAFYLCASSIDRGTPGDTQYFGPGTRLTVL.

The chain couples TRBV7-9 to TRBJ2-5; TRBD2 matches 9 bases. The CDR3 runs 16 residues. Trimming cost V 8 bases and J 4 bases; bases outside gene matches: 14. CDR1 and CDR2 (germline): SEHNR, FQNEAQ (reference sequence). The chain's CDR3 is CASRGRAGYVRETQYF. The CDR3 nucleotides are TGTGCCAGCCGCGGGAGGGCCGGGTACGTTCGAGAGACCCAGTACTTC.

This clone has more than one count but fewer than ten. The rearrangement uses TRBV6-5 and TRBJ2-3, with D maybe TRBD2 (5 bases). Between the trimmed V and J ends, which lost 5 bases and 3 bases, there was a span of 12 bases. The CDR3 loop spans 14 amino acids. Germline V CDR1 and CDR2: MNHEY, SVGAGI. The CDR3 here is CASSPRTWTDTQYF. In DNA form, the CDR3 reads TGTGCCAGCAGTCCTAGGACTTGGACAGATACGCAGTATTTT.

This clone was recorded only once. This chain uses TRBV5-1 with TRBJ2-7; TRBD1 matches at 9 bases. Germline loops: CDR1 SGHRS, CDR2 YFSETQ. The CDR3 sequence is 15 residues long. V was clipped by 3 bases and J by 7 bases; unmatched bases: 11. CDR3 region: CASSSPGTGRWEQYF. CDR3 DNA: TGCGCCAGCAGCTCTCCCGGGACAGGGAGGTGGGAGCAGTACTTC.